A single sample gave rise to the 26 T cell receptor beta chains below, sequenced in a study of control samples from healthy donors and cancer patients (dated by TCRdb to 2018 to 2020). Library preparation employed the immunoSEQ multiplex PCR assay. TCRdb obtained this table from immuneACCESS and retained in-frame rearrangements with V and J assigned. These tables miss some clones; where compared with another copy, unresolved V genes account for less than half of the shortfall, and the remainder is unexplained. This sample has 210,000 or so clones in its table, and about 90% of those were observed once. Less than 2% of the sample belongs to the ten largest clones. Sequencing input: blood. All receptors derive from a man in his thirties or forties in good health.

The V and J genes are TRBV30 and TRBJ1-1; D not resolved. CDR1 and CDR2 (germline): GTSNPN, SVGIG (reference sequence). Trimming left V 0 bases short and J 6 bases short, with 14 bases between. There are 14 residues in the CDR3. The chain's CDR3 is CAWSVPEGRAEAFF. The CDR3 DNA reads TGTGCCTGGAGTGTACCTGAGGGCCGGGCTGAAGCTTTCTTT.

The J gene is TRBJ1-2, the V gene TRBV29-1; maybe TRBD1 (5 bases). The CDR3 has 14 amino acids. From germline, CDR1 is SQVTM and CDR2 ANQGSEA. V was trimmed by 6 bases and J by 3 bases, leaving 17 bases between them. In DNA form, the CDR3 reads TGCAGCGTGGGGCCTCTCAATTCTGACTATGGCTACACCTTC. It is translated as CSVGPLNSDYGYTF. Using reference TRBV29-1 and TRBJ1-2 for the parts outside the CDR3, the full variable domain is SAVISQKPSRDICQRGTSLTIQCQVDSQVTMMFWYRQQPGQSLTLIATANQGSEATYESGFVIDKFPISRPNLTFSTLTVSNMSPEDSSIYLCSVGPLNSDYGYTFGSGTRLTVV.

This clone was picked up one time. The chain has TRBV6-5 and TRBJ1-5; no reliable D call. Germline CDR1 reads MNHEY; CDR2 reads SVGAGI. CDR3 length: 14 residues. The V end was cut by 7 bases, the J end by 7 bases, with 17 bases between. The CDR3 loop reads CASTLGEGGQPQHF. The CDR3 DNA reads as TGTGCCAGCACCCTCGGGGAGGGCGGACAGCCCCAGCATTTT.

The chain uses TRBV5-1 and TRBJ1-1; tentative D call: TRBD1 (5 bases). V was trimmed by 4 bases and J by 0 bases, leaving 16 bases between them. Germline V gene sequence: CDR1 SGHRS, CDR2 YFSETQ. This CDR3 has 16 residues. As DNA, the CDR3 is TGCGCCAGCAGCCCATCGGGCAGGGTGCTGAACACTGAAGCTTTCTTT. It specifies CASSPSGRVLNTEAFF.

The chain has TRBV11-2 and TRBJ2-7; tentative D call: TRBD1 (5 bases). The germline V gene encodes CDR1 SGHAT and CDR2 FQNNGV. The CDR3 contains 13 residues. V lost 0 bases, J lost 6 bases, and 9 bases lay in between. CDR3 in amino acids: CASSLDRVREQYF. For the CDR3, the DNA is TGTGCCAGCAGCTTAGACAGGGTGCGCGAGCAGTACTTC.

The gene calls are TRBV10-2 and TRBJ1-3; D is undetermined. With 8 bases removed from V and 2 bases from J, the gap between germline ends came to 10 bases. CDR3 size: 13 residues. From germline, CDR1 is WSHSY and CDR2 SAAADI. The CDR3 region has the DNA TGCGCCAGCGGCCTGGGCGCTGGAAACACCATATATTTT. It specifies CASGLGAGNTIYF.

The gene calls are TRBV6-5 and TRBJ2-2, with 7 bases identical to TRBD1. CDR3 length equals 14 residues. Germline CDR1 is MNHEY and CDR2 is SVGAGI. V lost 6 bases and J lost 6; bases outside the gene matches: 7. CDR3 in DNA: TGTGCCAGCAGGGAGACAGGGTCGTCCGGGGAGCTGTTTTTT. Its protein is CASRETGSSGELFF.

The chain has TRBV27 and TRBJ2-1; D possibly uses TRBD1 or TRBD2 (5 bases each). This CDR3 contains 15 residues. V was shortened by 6 bases and J by 2 bases, with 14 bases between the two germline ends. Germline V lookup: CDR1 MNHEY, CDR2 SMNVEV (reference sequence). The CDR3 region has the DNA TGTGCCAGCAGCCGGGGACCTGGACCCTACAATGAGCAGTTCTTC. Its translation: CASSRGPGPYNEQFF.

This chain connects TRBV5-8 to TRBJ1-1, with 9 bases matching TRBD1. The CDR3 extends over 15 amino acids. CDR1 is SGHTS, CDR2 YDEGEE, per germline. V lost 4 bases to trimming and J lost 4 bases; unmatched junction nucleotides: 8. CDR3 DNA sequence: TGTGCCAGCAGCCCATGGACAGGGGCTAGCACTGAAGCTTTCTTT. As protein: CASSPWTGASTEAFF.

J is TRBJ1-2 and V is TRBV6-5; D may be TRBD1 (5 bases). Germline CDR1 and CDR2: MNHEY and SVGAGI. The CDR3 spans 14 residues. Trimming took 5 bases from V and 5 from J, leaving 15 bases between them. The CDR3 protein is CASSNAPGRYGYTF. As DNA, the CDR3 is TGTGCCAGCAGTAATGCCCCGGGACGGTATGGCTACACCTTC.

This chain connects TRBV6-5 to TRBJ1-1, with D perhaps matching TRBD1 (5 bases). The CDR3 consists of 13 residues. The ends were cut back, 6 bases at V and 0 bases at J, with 8 bases in the middle. Germline V gives CDR1 MNHEY, CDR2 SVGAGI. CDR3 in DNA: TGTGCCAGCAGAGACAGCATGAACACTGAAGCTTTCTTT. This encodes CASRDSMNTEAFF.

The genes are TRBV18 and TRBJ2-1, with a possible D match to TRBD2 (6 bases). Trimming took off 1 base at V and 7 bases at J, with 11 bases between the two ends. This CDR3 has 14 amino acids. Germline loops: CDR1 KGHSH, CDR2 LQKENI. The CDR3 nucleotides are TGTGCCAGCTCACCACGGAGGGGAAGGAATGAGCAGTTCTTC. It codes for CASSPRRGRNEQFF. The complete variable domain, with remaining parts taken from reference TRBV18 and TRBJ2-1, reads NAGVMQNPRHLVRRRGQEARLRCSPMKGHSHVYWYRQLPEEGLKFMVYLQKENIIDESGMPKERFSAEFPKEGPSILRIQQVVRGDSAAYFCASSPRRGRNEQFFGPGTRLTVL.

The V call is TRBV6-5, the J call TRBJ1-2; D not resolved. This CDR3 is built from 13 residues. The germline V gene has CDR1 MNHEY and CDR2 SVGAGI. V lost 5 bases, J lost 3 bases, and 10 bases lay in between. CDR3 in amino acids: CASSTTEYYGYTF. CDR3 nucleotide sequence: TGTGCCAGCAGTACCACCGAATACTATGGCTACACCTTC.

The rearrangement uses TRBV30 and TRBJ1-5, with D tentatively TRBD1 (6 bases). Germline CDR1 is GTSNPN and CDR2 is SVGIG (reference sequence). Trimming stripped 1 base from V and 2 bases from J, with 9 bases between. The CDR3 totals 14 residues. The CDR3 DNA reads as TGTGCCTGGAGTGGGGACATTCGCAATCAGCCCCAGCATTTT. Protein product: CAWSGDIRNQPQHF.

The chain uses TRBV30 and TRBJ2-3; D gene unclear. The CDR3 contains 13 residues. Trimming removed 0 bases from V and 6 bases from J, with 10 bases in between. The V gene's germline CDR1 is GTSNPN and CDR2 SVGIG (reference sequence). CDR3 sequence reads: CAWSVVVGDTQYF. The CDR3 coding sequence is TGTGCCTGGAGTGTCGTGGTGGGGGATACGCAGTATTTT.

CDR3 loop: CASSLDPGGHLLNEQFF. In DNA, the CDR3 is TGTGCCAGCAGCTTAGATCCGGGGGGGCATTTACTCAATGAGCAGTTCTTC. This chain joins TRBV11-2 and TRBJ2-1; 8 positions agree with TRBD2. Germline-derived CDR1 and CDR2 are SGHAT and FQNNGV. Unmatched junction bases numbered 10, after V lost 0 bases and J lost 6 bases. The CDR3 sequence is 17 residues long.

This chain connects TRBV9 to TRBJ2-2; D unresolved. The V end was cut by 2 bases, the J end by 0 bases, with 11 bases between. Germline CDR1 is SGDLS and CDR2 is YYNGEE. CDR3 length: 16 amino acids. As DNA, the CDR3 is TGTGCCAGCAGCGTCGGAGCCCACTCGAACACCGGGGAGCTGTTTTTT. Translation gives CASSVGAHSNTGELFF.

This clone has a single count. The chain carries TRBV7-9 and TRBJ2-1; D not certain. The CDR3 is 14 residues long. With 2 bases removed from V and 7 bases from J, the gap between germline ends came to 12 bases. Germline CDR1 and CDR2: SEHNR and FQNEAQ (reference sequence). The CDR3 loop is CASSLNALGNEQFF. CDR3 in DNA: TGTGCCAGCAGCTTAAACGCTCTAGGGAATGAGCAGTTCTTC.

This chain joins TRBV11-3 and TRBJ2-1; D unresolved. Germline lookup yields CDR1 SGHNT and CDR2 YENEEA. The V end was cut by 5 bases, the J end by 5 bases, with 19 bases between. The CDR3 length is 16 residues. The CDR3 sequence is CASSLPRARADNEQFF. In DNA, the CDR3 is TGTGCCAGCAGCCTACCGCGAGCTCGGGCCGACAATGAGCAGTTCTTC.

This chain connects TRBV2 to TRBJ2-1; 12 nucleotides align to TRBD2. The V segment lost 7 bases and the J segment 9 bases; nucleotides outside the gene matches: 4. Germline CDR1 reads SNHLY; CDR2 reads FYNNEI. This CDR3 is 13 amino acids long. This CDR3 is CASTGLAGIEQFF. The CDR3 DNA reads TGTGCCAGCACCGGACTAGCGGGGATTGAGCAGTTCTTC.

The rearrangement links TRBV19 to TRBJ1-1; 7 positions agree with TRBD1. CDR3 length: 14 amino acids. Germline V gives CDR1 LNHDA, CDR2 SQIVND (reference sequence). Trimming at V came to 5 bases and at J to 1 base, leaving 4 bases not matched to a gene. Here the CDR3 DNA reads TGTGCCAGTAGTTTCCGGACAGGGAACACTGAAGCTTTCTTT. Its translation: CASSFRTGNTEAFF.

The chain carries TRBV15 and TRBJ2-7; 9 bases map to TRBD2. Per the germline V gene, CDR1 is LNHNV and CDR2 is YYDKDF (reference sequence). This CDR3 is built from 15 residues. V trimming: 0 bases; J trimming: 5 bases; junction bases outside the gene matches: 5. The CDR3 coding sequence is TGTGCCACCAGCAGAGAGCCGGGACTAGCTCACGAGCAGTACTTC. Its protein is CATSREPGLAHEQYF.

The V and J genes are TRBV7-2 and TRBJ1-2; D gene ambiguous. Deletions cut 1 base from V and 8 bases from J, with 14 bases between. The CDR3 contains 14 residues. Germline values: CDR1 SGHTA, CDR2 FQGNSA. The CDR3 region is CASSLDGSLSGYTF. Written as DNA, the CDR3 is TGTGCCAGCAGCTTAGATGGCAGTCTGTCCGGCTACACCTTC.

The chain combines TRBV11-2 with TRBJ2-1, with D perhaps TRBD2 (6 bases). Germline V lookup: CDR1 SGHAT, CDR2 FQNNGV. V lost 3 bases, J lost 5 bases, and 14 bases lay in between. The CDR3 length is 15 residues. The CDR3 sequence is CASSFTPAGNNEQFF. Here the CDR3 DNA reads TGTGCCAGCAGCTTCACCCCCGCGGGGAACAATGAGCAGTTCTTC.

The V gene is TRBV9, the J gene TRBJ2-7; D is unresolved. This CDR3 has 13 amino acids. Germline-derived CDR1 and CDR2 are SGDLS and YYNGEE. V gave up 4 bases and J gave up 2 bases, with 10 bases separating them. The CDR3 DNA reads as TGTGCCAGCAGCAATCCCGGGCCCTACGAGCAGTACTTC. This codes for CASSNPGPYEQYF.

This clone was seen a few times. The rearrangement joins TRBV10-2 to TRBJ1-1; D remains unclear. This CDR3 comprises 15 residues. The germline CDR1 and CDR2 sequences are WSHSY and SAAADI. V was clipped by 7 bases and J by 4 bases, with 19 bases between them. CDR3 residues: CASTGEDGVGTEAFF. As DNA, the CDR3 is TGCGCCAGCACCGGTGAGGACGGCGTGGGCACTGAAGCTTTCTTT.